These 2 T cell receptor beta chains came from one sample sequenced in a study of T cell repertoires in cytomegalovirus infection. TCRdb analysed the reads with MiXCR anew, one entry per CDR3 protein. The sample carries about 450,000 distinct CDR3 sequences, 30% to 40% recorded once. The sample was PBMCs. These receptors all stem from a human donor in good health (CMV status not recorded). Some clones in this sample may be carry-over from other donors' samples.

This clonotype was observed a few times. The V and J genes are TRBV7-2 and TRBJ1-5; TRBD1 aligns across 7 bases. This CDR3 is built from 13 residues. The junction had 4 bases not matched to a gene; V was cut back by 4 bases and J by 7 bases. The germline gives CDR1 SGHTA, CDR2 FQGNSA. The CDR3 reads CASSSDRVQPQHF. For the CDR3, the DNA is TGTGCCAGCAGCTCCGACAGGGTACAGCCCCAGCATTTT.

The rearrangement uses TRBV4-2 and TRBJ2-1, with a possible D match to TRBD2 (5 bases). Trimming stripped 1 base from V and 3 bases from J, with 19 bases between. This CDR3 comprises 18 residues. Per germline, CDR1 LGHNA and CDR2 YNFKEQ. The CDR3 protein is CASSQAPGSGAIYNEQFF. The CDR3 coding sequence is TGTGCCAGCAGCCAAGCGCCGGGCAGCGGAGCCATCTACAATGAGCAGTTCTTC.